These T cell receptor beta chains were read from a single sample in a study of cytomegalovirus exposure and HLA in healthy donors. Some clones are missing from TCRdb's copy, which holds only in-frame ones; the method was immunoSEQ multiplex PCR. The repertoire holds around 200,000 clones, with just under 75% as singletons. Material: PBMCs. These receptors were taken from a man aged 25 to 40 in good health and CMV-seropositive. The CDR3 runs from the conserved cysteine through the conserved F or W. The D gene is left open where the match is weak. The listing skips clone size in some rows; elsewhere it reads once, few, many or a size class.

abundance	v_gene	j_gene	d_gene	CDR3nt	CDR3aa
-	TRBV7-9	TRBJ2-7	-	TGTGCCAGCAGCCAGGGTCATCCTAGGGAGCAGTACTTC	CASSQGHPREQYF
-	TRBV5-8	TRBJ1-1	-	TGTGCCAGCAGCCTACAAGGGACTGCGATTACTGAAGCTTTCTTT	CASSLQGTAITEAFF
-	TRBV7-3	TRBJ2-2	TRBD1	TGTGCCAGCAGCTTAACTGGGACAGGGCCCGGGGAGCTGTTTTTT	CASSLTGTGPGELFF
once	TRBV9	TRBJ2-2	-	TGTGCCAGCAGCGTAGGCTATCTTAACACCGGGGAGCTGTTTTTT	CASSVGYLNTGELFF
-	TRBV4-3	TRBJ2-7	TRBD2	TGCGCCAGCAGCCCCCAGGAGGGGGGACTAGTGGCCGAGCAGTACTTC	CASSPQEGGLVAEQYF
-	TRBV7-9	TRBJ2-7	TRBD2	TGTGCCAGCAGCTTCGAGAGCGGGAGATCTAACGAGCAGTACTTC	CASSFESGRSNEQYF
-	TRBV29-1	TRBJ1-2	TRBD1	TGCAGCGTGGGACAGAATATTCACTATGGCTACACCTTC	CSVGQNIHYGYTF
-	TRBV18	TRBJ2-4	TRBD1	TGTGCCAGCTCAGTAGGGACAGTAGCCAAAAACATTCAGTACTTC	CASSVGTVAKNIQYF
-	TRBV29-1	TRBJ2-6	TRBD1	TGCAGCGTTGCGGGACAGGCCACCTCTGGGGCCAACGTCCTGACTTTC	CSVAGQATSGANVLTF
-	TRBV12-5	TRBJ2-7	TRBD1	TGTGCTAGTGGTTTGTGGGGACAGAGCTCCTACGAGCAGTACTTC	CASGLWGQSSYEQYF
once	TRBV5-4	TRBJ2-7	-	TGTGCCAGCAGCTTGGGTAGAGGTAGGACAGACTACGAGCAGTACTTC	CASSLGRGRTDYEQYF
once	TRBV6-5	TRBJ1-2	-	TGTGCCAGCAGTTACTCCTCCAACTATGGCTACACCTTC	CASSYSSNYGYTF
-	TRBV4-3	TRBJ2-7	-	TGCGCCAGCAGCCAAGAATCGGGTAATTTTAAATCCTACGAGCAGTACTTC	CASSQESGNFKSYEQYF
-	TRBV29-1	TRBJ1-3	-	TGCAGCGTTGACGTTACCGGGGACACCATATATTTT	CSVDVTGDTIYF
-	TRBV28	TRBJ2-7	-	TGTGCCAGCAGTTTATCGCGAGAGCAGTACTTC	CASSLSREQYF
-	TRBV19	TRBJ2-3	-	TGTGCCAGTAGTATGGTGGCAGGGGGGACAGATACGCAGTATTTT	CASSMVAGGTDTQYF
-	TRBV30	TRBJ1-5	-	TGTGCCTGGAGTGCCCCAGGGCATAACAATCAGCCCCAGCATTTT	CAWSAPGHNNQPQHF
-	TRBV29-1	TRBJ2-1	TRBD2	TGCAGCACTACCGGGACTAGCGGGAGGGCACTCTACAATGAGCAGTTCTTC	CSTTGTSGRALYNEQFF
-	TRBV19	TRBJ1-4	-	TGTGCCAGTACATTACAGGGAAAAGAAAAACTGTTTTTT	CASTLQGKEKLFF
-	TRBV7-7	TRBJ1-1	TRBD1	TGTGCTAGCAGCTTATCCGTAGGGGGCCAGGCTTTCTTT	CASSLSVGGQAFF
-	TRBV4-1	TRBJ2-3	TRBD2	TGCGCCAGCAGCCCGAGGGAAGCGGGGGGGCCGGGTGGCACAGATACGCAGTATTTT	CASSPREAGGPGGTDTQYF
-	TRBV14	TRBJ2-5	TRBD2	TGTGCCAGCAGCCCGCGACTAGCGGGAGCAGAGACCCAGTACTTC	CASSPRLAGAETQYF
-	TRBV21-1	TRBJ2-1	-	TGTGCCAGCAGCGACCCGACAGGCCTCCTCTACAATGAGCAGTTCTTC	CASSDPTGLLYNEQFF
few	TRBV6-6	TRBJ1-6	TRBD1	TGTGCCAGCAGTACCCAGACAGGGGATAATTCACCCCTCCACTTT	CASSTQTGDNSPLHF
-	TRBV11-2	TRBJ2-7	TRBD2	TGTGCCAGCAGCTTCGGGACTAGCGGGAGGGGCGAGCAGTACTTC	CASSFGTSGRGEQYF
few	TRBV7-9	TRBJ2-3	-	TGTGCCAGCAGCTTACTGGGCAGGGAGGCGCAGTATTTT	CASSLLGREAQYF
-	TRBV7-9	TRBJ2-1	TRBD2	TGTGCCAGCAGCACCCGGACTAGGGACAATGAGCAGTTCTTC	CASSTRTRDNEQFF
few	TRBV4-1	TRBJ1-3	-	TGCGCCAGCAGCCAAGGGGCCGGCTACTCTGGAAACACCATATATTTT	CASSQGAGYSGNTIYF
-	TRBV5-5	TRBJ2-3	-	TGTGCCAGCAGCTTCAGAGGCAGGGGCACAGATACGCAGTATTTT	CASSFRGRGTDTQYF
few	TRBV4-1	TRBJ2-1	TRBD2	TGCGCCAGCAGCCAAGTGAAAGAGGGACTAGCGGTCTACAATGAGCAGTTCTTC	CASSQVKEGLAVYNEQFF
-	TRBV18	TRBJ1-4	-	TGTGCCAGCTCACGCGGGACGGTGACAACTAATGAAAAACTGTTTTTT	CASSRGTVTTNEKLFF
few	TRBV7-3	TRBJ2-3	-	TGTGCCAGCAGCGCCCAGGGGTCTGGGGCAGATACGCAGTATTTT	CASSAQGSGADTQYF
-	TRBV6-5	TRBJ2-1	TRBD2	TGTGCCAGCACCACGGGGCTAGCGGGGGAAAATGAGCAGTTCTTC	CASTTGLAGENEQFF
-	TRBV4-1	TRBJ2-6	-	TGCGCCACCCGCTCTGGGGCCAACGTCCTGACTTTC	CATRSGANVLTF
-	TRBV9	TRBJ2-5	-	TGTGCCAGCAGCGTAGAGGGGCAGGTCATTAAAGAGACCCAGTACTTC	CASSVEGQVIKETQYF
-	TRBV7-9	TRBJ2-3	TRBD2	TGTGCCAGCAGCTGGGGGGGAGATACAAATACGCAGTATTTT	CASSWGGDTNTQYF
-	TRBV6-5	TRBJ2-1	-	TGTGCCAGCAGCCGAACCGGGAATGAGCAGTTCTTC	CASSRTGNEQFF
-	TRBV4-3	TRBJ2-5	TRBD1	TGCGCCAGCAGCCAAGTCCTAGGCACAGGGGGCAGAGAGACCCAGTACTTC	CASSQVLGTGGRETQYF
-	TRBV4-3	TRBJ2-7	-	TGCGCCAGCAGCCAAGATCATGGGCTGAAGGCGATCTACGAGCAGTACTTC	CASSQDHGLKAIYEQYF
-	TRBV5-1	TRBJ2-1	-	TGCGCCAGCAGCTTTAGGAGCCGGAACAATGAGCAGTTCTTC	CASSFRSRNNEQFF
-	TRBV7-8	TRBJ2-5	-	TGTGCCAGCATAGCTCTTGAAGAGACCCAGTACTTC	CASIALEETQYF
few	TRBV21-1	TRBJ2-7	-	TGTGCCAGCATCCCTAAGGTTCCTAGCGGGAAAGAGACCTACGAGCAGTACTTC	CASIPKVPSGKETYEQYF
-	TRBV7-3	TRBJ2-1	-	TGTGCCAGCAGCTTATATAGTATCTCCTACAATGAGCAGTTCTTC	CASSLYSISYNEQFF
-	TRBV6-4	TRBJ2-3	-	TGTGCCAGCAAATCAGCCCCCGCGGTGGGTACGCAGTATTTT	CASKSAPAVGTQYF
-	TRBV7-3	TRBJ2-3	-	TGTGCCAGCAGCTTTTCCCCTGGGCAGGACTCTAGCACAGATACGCAGTATTTT	CASSFSPGQDSSTDTQYF
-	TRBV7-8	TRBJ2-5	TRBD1	TGTGCCAGCAGCTTACCTACAGGGGGCTTGGGAGAGACCCAGTACTTC	CASSLPTGGLGETQYF
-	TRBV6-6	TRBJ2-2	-	TGTGCCAGCAGGACCCTCACTAGCTTTCCCGGGGAGCTGTTTTTT	CASRTLTSFPGELFF
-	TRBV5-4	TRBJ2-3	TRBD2	TGTGCCAGCAGCCCCAGCGGGGCACTCGTGAATACGCAGTATTTT	CASSPSGALVNTQYF
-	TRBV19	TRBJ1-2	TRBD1	TGTGCCAGTAGTACCCCAGGGGGTGAAAGCTATGGCTACACCTTC	CASSTPGGESYGYTF
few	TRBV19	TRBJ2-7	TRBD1	TGTGCCAGTAGTCCGGGGACAGCCTACGAGCAGTACTTC	CASSPGTAYEQYF
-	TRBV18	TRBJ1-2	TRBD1	TGTGCCAGCTCGCCCGACAGGGACCATGGCTACACCTTC	CASSPDRDHGYTF
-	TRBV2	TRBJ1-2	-	TGCGCCAGCAGCGAGGGGGGGCGAGGCTACACCTTC	CASSEGGRGYTF